These T cell receptor beta chains were read from a single sample in a study of shared clonotypes between healthy human individuals. TCRdb keeps only in-frame clones here, not all; method: immunoSEQ multiplex PCR. This table has about 1 million clones, around four fifths appearing once. The sequencing sample was made of memory CD4+ T cells sorted from blood. These TCRs come from a man aged 18-30 years in good health. Both conserved end residues are trimmed from each CDR3. D genes are given only for firm matches.

v_gene	j_gene	d_gene	CDR3aa
TRBV19	TRBJ2-2	-	ASSGRNTGELF
TRBV5-4	TRBJ1-1	-	ASSWGVTNTEAF
TRBV7-2	TRBJ1-5	TRBD1	ASSGQGARDQPQH
TRBV10-2	TRBJ1-3	TRBD1	ASREQGKGGNTIY
TRBV28	TRBJ1-6	-	ASSPAGGNSPLH
TRBV21-1	TRBJ1-4	-	ASPQPGAGNEKLF
TRBV9	TRBJ2-1	TRBD1	ASSVGQGSSAEQF
TRBV5-4	TRBJ2-1	TRBD2	ASSAGTSGGAGEQF
TRBV28	TRBJ2-1	-	ASSLVEQHYNEQF
TRBV28	TRBJ1-5	-	ASSLTSGGHENQPQH
TRBV18	TRBJ1-2	-	ASSPQQNRDTSNYGYT
TRBV7-8	TRBJ1-6	-	ASKQVTNNSPLH
TRBV18	TRBJ2-7	TRBD1	ASSPVGQGFEQY
TRBV23-1	TRBJ2-7	-	ASSHGLLGEQY
TRBV2	TRBJ2-1	TRBD2	ASTRLAGGPREQF
TRBV19	TRBJ1-5	-	ASRVMHLGGPQH
TRBV4-1	TRBJ2-1	TRBD2	ASSQDYGTSGSYEQF
TRBV10-1	TRBJ2-2	-	ARGGGNTGELF
TRBV5-6	TRBJ1-2	-	ASSPWVTYGYT
TRBV7-9	TRBJ2-7	-	ASSLGQSSYEQY
TRBV5-4	TRBJ2-4	TRBD1	ASSLYGTERNIQY
TRBV6-5	TRBJ2-7	TRBD1	ASSSTDRVYEQY